Shown below are 18 T cell receptor beta chains from a single sample sequenced in a study. Using immunoSEQ multiplex PCR, the repertoire was profiled, and TCRdb retains in-frame clones only, with some absent. Among 60,000 to 85,000 clones listed, just over 90% were seen once. The sequenced sample was PBMCs. Receptors were obtained from a middle-aged man with rheumatoid arthritis.

This rearrangement joins TRBV28 to TRBJ1-1; no clear D gene. This CDR3 is 13 amino acids long. Germline V gives CDR1 MDHEN, CDR2 SYDVKM. The V end was cut by 6 bases, the J end by 1 base, with 9 bases between. CDR3 residues: CASSPTWNTEAFF. The CDR3 region has the DNA TGTGCCAGCAGCCCAACCTGGAACACTGAAGCTTTCTTT.

As regards this clone: The junction differs from germline at one of its ends, possibly a read error. V and J are TRBV19 and TRBJ2-3, with 7 bases identical to TRBD2. The CDR3 has 15 residues. Germline V lookup: CDR1 LNHDA, CDR2 SQIVND (reference sequence). CDR3 sequence: CASRIGLGNTDTQYF. The CDR3, as DNA: TGTGCCAGTAGGATAGGACTAGGGAACACAGATACGCAGTATTTT.

This clone was found once. The rearrangement links TRBV24-1 to TRBJ2-1; a weak D match, TRBD2 (6 bases). The V and J ends lost 3 bases and 5 bases respectively, with 10 bases between them. The length of the CDR3 is 14 residues. The germline CDR1 and CDR2 sequences are KGHDR and SFDVKD. CDR3 sequence reads: CATSDATSHNEQFF. In DNA form, the CDR3 reads TGTGCCACCAGTGATGCGACTAGTCACAATGAGCAGTTCTTC.

This clone was detected a few times. V gene TRBV9 combines with J gene TRBJ1-2, with 9 bases lining up with TRBD1. Germline trimming cut 0 bases from V and 2 bases from J; bases unmatched to any gene: 2. The germline CDR1 and CDR2 sequences are SGDLS and YYNGEE. The CDR3 is made up of 15 amino acids. Here the CDR3 reads CASSVAGQGNYGYTF. DNA of the CDR3: TGTGCCAGCAGCGTAGCCGGACAGGGGAACTATGGCTACACCTTC.

V gene TRBV5-1 combines with J gene TRBJ2-3; 9 bases are a match to TRBD1. The junction had 3 bases not matched to a gene; V was cut back by 1 base and J by 0 bases. The CDR3 is 16 residues long. The germline V gene has CDR1 SGHRS and CDR2 YFSETQ. The CDR3 sequence is CASSLNRGPSTDTQYF. Here the CDR3 DNA reads TGCGCCAGCAGCTTGAACAGGGGGCCTAGCACAGATACGCAGTATTTT.

The chain employs TRBV5-1 and TRBJ1-6; 9 positions match TRBD1. Trimming took 2 bases from V and 2 from J; bases not matched to a gene: 8. The CDR3 runs to 18 residues. The V gene's germline CDR1 is SGHRS and CDR2 YFSETQ. The CDR3 reads CASSFTLRDRAYNSPLHF. The DNA for the CDR3 is TGCGCCAGCAGCTTCACCCTCCGGGACAGGGCCTATAATTCACCCCTCCACTTT.

The V and J genes are TRBV7-9 and TRBJ2-4; TRBD2 is a possible D gene (7 bases). Germline V lookup: CDR1 SEHNR, CDR2 FQNEAQ (reference sequence). This CDR3 is 18 amino acids long. V lost 5 bases to trimming and J lost 0 bases, with 20 bases between them. In DNA form, the CDR3 reads TGTGCCAGCAGCCCCGATCGAAGAGGGGGGGGAGCCAAAAACATTCAGTACTTC. Its translation: CASSPDRRGGGAKNIQYF.

The V gene is TRBV28, the J gene TRBJ2-5, with 11 positions matching TRBD1. The CDR3 is 15 residues long. V lost 5 bases, J lost 4 bases, and 6 bases stayed unmatched. Looked up from germline, CDR1 is MDHEN and CDR2 is SYDVKM. The CDR3 nucleotides are TGTGCCAGCAGTCGCAGGACAGGGGGCGTAGAGACCCAGTACTTC. As protein: CASSRRTGGVETQYF. Variable domain in full (rest from reference TRBV28 and TRBJ2-5): DVKVTQSSRYLVKRTGEKVFLECVQDMDHENMFWYRQDPGLGLRLIYFSYDVKMKEKGDIPEGYSVSREKKERFSLILESASTNQTSMYLCASSRRTGGVETQYFGPGTRLLVL.

The CDR3 DNA sequence: TGTGCCAGCAGTTACAGGGAAAATAATCAGCCCCAGCATTTT. This sequence encodes CASSYRENNQPQHF. This rearrangement joins TRBV6-2 or TRBV6-3 to TRBJ1-5; D call uncertain. The V gene lost 2 bases and the J gene lost 4 bases, with 9 bases spanning the gap. The CDR3 consists of 14 residues. Germline CDR1 is MNHEY and CDR2 is SVGEGT.

The chain employs TRBV27 and TRBJ2-3; D may be TRBD1 (5 bases). Germline V lookup: CDR1 MNHEY, CDR2 SMNVEV (reference sequence). V lost 5 bases to trimming and J lost 1 base, with 13 bases between them. This CDR3 contains 15 residues. The CDR3 nucleotides are TGTGCCAGCAGTATGCAGGGTCGTGGCACAGATACGCAGTATTTT. It specifies CASSMQGRGTDTQYF.

The gene calls are TRBV9 and TRBJ2-7; a weak D match, TRBD1 (7 bases). Germline assignment: CDR1 SGDLS and CDR2 YYNGEE. V was trimmed by 4 bases and J by 0 bases, leaving 14 bases between them. The length of the CDR3 is 15 residues. The CDR3 sequence is CASSLTGDSSYEQYF. Written as DNA, the CDR3 is TGTGCCAGCAGCTTAACAGGGGACTCCTCCTACGAGCAGTACTTC.

The V and J genes are TRBV7-8 and TRBJ1-1; the D gene is possibly TRBD1 (5 bases). The CDR3 extends over 15 amino acids. Deletions cut 4 bases from V and 0 bases from J, with 12 bases between. Germline V gives CDR1 SGHVS, CDR2 FQNEAQ. The CDR3 nucleotides read TGTGCCAGCAGCTCTAAGGGACTGATGAACACTGAAGCTTTCTTT. It codes for CASSSKGLMNTEAFF.

The chain combines TRBV19 with TRBJ1-1; tentative D call: TRBD1 (6 bases). This CDR3 region has 16 residues. Per germline, CDR1 LNHDA and CDR2 SQIVND (reference sequence). With 0 bases removed from V and 1 base from J, the gap between germline ends came to 12 bases. DNA for the CDR3: TGTGCCAGTAGTATAGATGGGGGCACACGGAACACTGAAGCTTTCTTT. It yields the protein CASSIDGGTRNTEAFF.

The chain has TRBV11-3 and TRBJ2-3; D is unclear. This CDR3 contains 12 residues. In germline, CDR1 is SGHNT, CDR2 YENEEA. V was shortened by 5 bases and J by 3 bases, with 6 bases between the two germline ends. The CDR3 loop reads CASSGSTDTQYF. CDR3 nucleotides: TGTGCCAGCAGCGGAAGTACAGATACGCAGTATTTT.

The J gene is TRBJ1-6, the V gene TRBV30; no clear D gene. The V gene's germline CDR1 is GTSNPN and CDR2 SVGIG (reference sequence). V lost 1 base, J lost 7 bases, and 8 bases lay in between. CDR3 length: 13 amino acids. The DNA of the CDR3 is TGTGCCTGGAGTGGGGCTCTCAATTCACCCCTCCACTTT. Protein product: CAWSGALNSPLHF. Based on the CDR3 plus reference TRBV30 and TRBJ1-6, the full variable domain is SQTIHQWPATLVQPVGSPLSLECTVEGTSNPNLYWYRQAAGRGLQLLFYSVGIGQISSEVPQNLSASRPQDRQFILSSKKLLLSDSGFYLCAWSGALNSPLHFGNGTRLTVT.

This chain connects TRBV7-9 to TRBJ2-7; 7 bases agree with TRBD2. Germline V gene sequence: CDR1 SEHNR, CDR2 FQNEAQ (reference sequence). The CDR3 is made up of 17 amino acids. The V gene end was trimmed by 4 bases and the J gene end by 3 bases; junction bases not matched to a gene: 15. This CDR3 is CASSSATGRAGYYEQYF. In nucleotides, the CDR3 is TGTGCCAGCAGCTCCGCCACTGGGAGAGCGGGGTACTACGAGCAGTACTTC.

The V call is TRBV7-9, the J call TRBJ2-7; 10 nucleotides match TRBD1. CDR1 and CDR2 from the germline V gene are SEHNR and FQNEAQ (reference sequence). The CDR3 runs 15 residues. Trimming removed 5 bases from V and 2 bases from J; junction bases left unmatched: 6. The CDR3 nucleotides are TGTGCCAGCAGCCGACGGACAGGGGGGCCCTACGAGCAGTACTTC. It yields the protein CASSRRTGGPYEQYF.

For this clone: An end of the junction differs from the germline gene, which may be a read error. The chain links TRBV5-1 to TRBJ2-3; 10 positions agree with TRBD1. The length of the CDR3 is 15 residues. In germline, CDR1 is SGHRS, CDR2 YFSETQ. Here the CDR3 DNA reads TGCGCCAGCAGATTGGACAGGGGGTTTGTGGATACGCAGTATTTT. Translating gives CASRLDRGFVDTQYF. Looking up the rest from reference TRBV5-1 and TRBJ2-3 gives the full variable domain: KAGVTQTPRYLIKTRGQQVTLSCSPISGHRSVSWYQQTPGQGLQFLFEYFSETQRNKGNFPGRFSGRQFSNSRSEMNVSTLELGDSALYLCASRLDRGFVDTQYFGPGTRLTVL.